A selection of T cell receptor beta chains follows, all from one sample in a study of cytomegalovirus exposure and HLA in healthy donors. Data came from immunoSEQ multiplex PCR; TCRdb stores just in-frame clones and leaves some out. This sample contains roughly 150,000 clones. The specimen was PBMCs. The receptors were sampled from a woman aged 45-60 years in good health and CMV-seronegative. Each CDR3 is given with its conserved first and last residue. The order of the fields is D gene, J gene, V gene, CDR3 protein, CDR3 DNA. D genes are given only for firm matches.

- | TRBJ1-4 | TRBV5-6 | CASSSWDMDREDNEKLFF | TGTGCCAGCAGTTCTTGGGACATGGACCGGGAGGACAATGAAAAACTGTTTTTT
- | TRBJ2-1 | TRBV19 | CASRQRGSHYNEQFF | TGTGCCAGTAGACAAAGGGGGTCCCACTACAATGAGCAGTTCTTC
- | TRBJ1-3 | TRBV4-2 | CASSQDGPRGDNTIYF | TGTGCCAGCAGCCAAGATGGCCCACGGGGGGACAACACCATATATTTT
TRBD2 | TRBJ2-7 | TRBV27 | CASSLLESGLVGHEQYF | TGTGCCAGCAGTTTATTAGAGTCAGGACTAGTGGGCCACGAGCAGTACTTC
TRBD2 | TRBJ2-7 | TRBV18 | CASSPTLAGGEEQYF | TGTGCCAGCTCACCTACACTAGCGGGAGGTGAAGAGCAGTACTTC
- | TRBJ1-2 | TRBV21-1 | CASSKRGPNYGYTF | TGTGCCAGCAGCAAACGTGGGCCCAACTATGGCTACACCTTC
- | TRBJ2-5 | TRBV20-1 | CSATTRKTQYF | TGCAGTGCGACGACTAGAAAGACCCAGTACTTC
TRBD1 | TRBJ1-4 | TRBV29-1 | CSVVTGRGEKLFF | TGCAGCGTTGTGACAGGGCGTGGGGAAAAACTGTTTTTT
- | TRBJ2-7 | TRBV28 | CASSLRDWSSYEQYF | TGTGCCAGCAGTTTGAGGGACTGGAGCTCCTACGAGCAGTACTTC
TRBD2 | TRBJ2-7 | TRBV29-1 | CSVVGRTLYEQYF | TGCAGCGTTGTCGGGAGGACACTCTACGAGCAGTACTTC
TRBD2 | TRBJ2-3 | TRBV5-1 | CASSLAAGDRTDTQYF | TGCGCCAGCAGCTTGGCAGCGGGAGACCGCACAGATACGCAGTATTTT
TRBD1 | TRBJ2-5 | TRBV7-9 | CASWDREETQYF | TGTGCCAGCTGGGACAGAGAAGAGACCCAGTACTTC
TRBD2 | TRBJ2-7 | TRBV5-4 | CASSLGRGGSYEQYF | TGTGCCAGCAGCTTGGGGCGGGGGGGCTCCTACGAGCAGTACTTC
- | TRBJ2-5 | TRBV28 | CASSTEETQYF | TGTGCCAGCAGTACGGAAGAGACCCAGTACTTC
TRBD2 | TRBJ2-3 | TRBV19 | CASSIGGLAGGLTDTQYF | TGTGCCAGTAGTATCGGAGGACTAGCGGGAGGGCTTACAGATACGCAGTATTTT
- | TRBJ1-3 | TRBV13 | CASSLTAGSGNTIYF | TGTGCCAGCAGTCTGACCGCAGGCTCTGGAAACACCATATATTTT
- | TRBJ2-7 | TRBV10-2 | CASSGSTYEQYF | TGCGCCAGCAGCGGGTCTACCTACGAGCAGTACTTC
- | TRBJ2-1 | TRBV6-1 | CASSEAVGLYNEQFF | TGTGCCAGCAGTGAAGCGGTAGGACTCTACAATGAGCAGTTCTTC
- | TRBJ1-6 | TRBV7-2 | CASSLVPEDSPLHF | TGTGCCAGCAGCTTAGTACCGGAGGATTCACCCCTCCACTTT
- | TRBJ1-1 | TRBV7-6 | CASSGGAGEAFF | TGTGCCAGCAGCGGCGGGGCTGGCGAAGCTTTCTTT
TRBD1 | TRBJ2-7 | TRBV19 | CASSPGTGGTGYEQYF | TGTGCCAGTAGTCCCGGGACAGGGGGGACCGGGTACGAGCAGTACTTC
TRBD1 | TRBJ2-2 | TRBV5-4 | CASSRDPQGAGELFF | TGTGCCAGCAGCCGAGATCCCCAGGGGGCCGGGGAGCTGTTTTTT
- | TRBJ1-3 | TRBV6-1 | CASSESKGFYTIYF | TGTGCCAGCAGTGAATCGAAGGGGTTCTACACCATATATTTT
TRBD2 | TRBJ2-1 | TRBV4-2 | CASSQDLGRGRAYFLNEQFF | TGTGCCAGCAGCCAAGACTTAGGACGGGGGAGGGCCTATTTTCTCAATGAGCAGTTCTTC
- | TRBJ1-3 | TRBV6-1 | CASSASLGGASGNTIYF | TGTGCCAGCAGTGCCTCACTTGGAGGAGCCTCTGGAAACACCATATATTTT
TRBD1 | TRBJ2-4 | TRBV9 | CASSGTGTLAKNIQYF | TGTGCCAGCAGCGGGACAGGGACTTTAGCCAAAAACATTCAGTACTTC
- | TRBJ2-7 | TRBV7-8 | CASSPRRAVYEQYF | TGTGCCAGCAGCCCTAGGAGGGCCGTTTACGAGCAGTACTTC
- | TRBJ1-5 | TRBV7-9 | CASSSDALGGGNQPQHF | TGTGCCAGCAGTTCGGACGCCCTAGGGGGAGGCAATCAGCCCCAGCATTTT
- | TRBJ2-2 | TRBV27 | CASSTLEAGDTGELFF | TGTGCCAGCAGTACGCTCGAAGCAGGGGACACCGGGGAGCTGTTTTTT
TRBD1 | TRBJ2-6 | TRBV9 | CASSDPQGAVPGANVLTF | TGTGCCAGCAGCGACCCACAGGGGGCGGTTCCTGGGGCCAACGTCCTGACTTTC
- | TRBJ1-1 | TRBV18 | CASSPPESSEAFF | TGTGCCAGCTCACCACCTGAGAGCTCTGAAGCTTTCTTT
- | TRBJ2-7 | TRBV28 | CASSFGGNSLEQYF | TGTGCCAGCAGTTTCGGGGGAAACTCTCTCGAGCAGTACTTC
- | TRBJ2-2 | TRBV4-1 | CASSQNPGQRTGELFF | TGCGCCAGCAGCCAAAACCCGGGACAAAGGACCGGGGAGCTGTTTTTT
- | TRBJ2-7 | TRBV6-5 | CASSRRTDHYEQYF | TGTGCCAGCAGTCGCCGGACAGACCACTACGAGCAGTACTTC
- | TRBJ2-1 | TRBV9 | CASSAVGSFEQFF | TGTGCCAGCAGCGCCGTTGGGAGTTTCGAGCAGTTCTTC
TRBD1 | TRBJ1-2 | TRBV2 | CASSRGGGVSGYTF | TGTGCCAGCAGCCGAGGAGGGGGCGTAAGTGGCTACACCTTC
- | TRBJ2-3 | TRBV7-2 | CASSTRPSPDTQYF | TGTGCCAGCAGCACGCGGCCATCCCCAGATACGCAGTATTTT
- | TRBJ2-1 | TRBV25-1 | CASSEYTDISYNEQFF | TGTGCCAGCAGTGAATACACAGACATCTCCTACAATGAGCAGTTCTTC
TRBD2 | TRBJ2-7 | TRBV4-3 | CASSQDGEGSSYEQYF | TGCGCCAGCAGCCAAGATGGGGAGGGGAGCTCCTACGAGCAGTACTTC
- | TRBJ2-2 | TRBV7-9 | CASSTANTGELFF | TGTGCCAGCAGTACAGCGAACACCGGGGAGCTGTTTTTT
TRBD2 | TRBJ2-5 | TRBV2 | CASSVRLAGGQETQYF | TGTGCCAGCAGTGTACGACTAGCGGGGGGCCAAGAGACCCAGTACTTC
- | TRBJ1-1 | TRBV6-4 | CASGDGGGISEAFF | TGTGCCAGCGGGGACGGGGGAGGAATATCGGAAGCTTTCTTT
- | TRBJ1-5 | TRBV19 | CASSIGAGPNPNQPQHF | TGTGCCAGTAGTATAGGGGCAGGGCCAAATCCCAATCAGCCCCAGCATTTT
- | TRBJ2-7 | TRBV25-1 | CASSSRGTAGEQYF | TGTGCCAGCAGCTCTAGGGGAACCGCGGGGGAGCAGTACTTC
- | TRBJ2-3 | TRBV11-2 | CASSWTVQDTQYF | TGTGCCAGCAGCTGGACAGTTCAAGATACGCAGTATTTT
TRBD2 | TRBJ2-4 | TRBV5-1 | CASSEREGPKNIQYF | TGCGCCAGTTCTGAGCGGGAGGGCCCAAAAAACATTCAGTACTTC
TRBD1 | TRBJ2-7 | TRBV7-3 | CASSFGTDPYEQYF | TGTGCCAGCAGCTTCGGGACAGACCCCTACGAGCAGTACTTC
TRBD1 | TRBJ1-2 | TRBV6-1 | CASSEWDSEYRVGYTF | TGTGCCAGCAGTGAATGGGACAGTGAATACAGGGTCGGCTACACCTTC
TRBD2 | TRBJ2-3 | TRBV11-2 | CASSSGTTDTDTQYF | TGTGCCAGCAGCTCCGGGACTACCGACACAGATACGCAGTATTTT
- | TRBJ2-7 | TRBV5-4 | CASSLYGRGGYEQYF | TGTGCCAGCAGCTTGTATGGGCGGGGCGGGTACGAGCAGTACTTC
TRBD1 | TRBJ1-4 | TRBV19 | CASSPRQGEKLFF | TGTGCCAGTAGTCCCCGACAGGGTGAAAAACTGTTTTTT
TRBD1 | TRBJ2-5 | TRBV30 | CAWSQGQGAPPETQYF | TGTGCCTGGAGCCAAGGACAGGGGGCGCCTCCAGAGACCCAGTACTTC
TRBD1 | TRBJ1-5 | TRBV4-1 | CASSHPGQGAQPQHF | TGCGCCAGCAGCCACCCCGGACAGGGGGCTCAGCCCCAGCATTTT
- | TRBJ2-5 | TRBV18 | CASSRREGKETQYF | TGTGCCAGCTCCCGCAGGGAAGGAAAGGAGACCCAGTACTTC